This T cell receptor (beta chain) was recorded in a study of blood T cells in healthy people across ages. Across the study: The template switching approach captured approximately one barcoded beta molecule for every two T cells.

Study outcomes and limitations: When set beside aged donors, long-lived donors presented more naive CD4+ cells and higher diversity. Shifts in expanded clonotypes may have been confounded by donor CMV status, which was unknown. Naive and antigen-experienced cells could not be conclusively compared, given unsorted PBMCs.

Comment on this clonotype: What it binds is unknown. Being one base from a much bigger clone, this may be a read error.

The CDR3 spans 14 residues. The germline V gene has CDR1 DFQATT and CDR2 SNEGSKA (reference sequence). V lost 3 bases and J 0 bases, leaving 11 bases between the germline ends. Through a sample-barcoded 5' primer and a J-beta primer mix, a second PCR was run for roughly 7 to 11 cycles. TCRdb itself ran the 5' RACE reads through MiXCR, one entry per CDR3 protein. Counted here are about 1.1 million distinct CDR3 sequences, roughly two fifths occurring once; the ten biggest clones make up around 13%. The receptor was isolated from a young man in good health. The J gene is TRBJ1-2, the V gene TRBV20-1; D ambiguous. The sequencing input was blood. In nucleotides, the CDR3 is TGCAGTGCTAGGGTATACAGAACTAACTATGGCTACACCTTC. Translation gives CSARVYRTNYGYTF.